The 27 T cell receptor beta chains below all came from one sample that was sequenced in a study of T cell changes during pregnancy in multiple sclerosis. Assay: immunoSEQ multiplex PCR; the TCRdb copy retains only in-frame clones and omits some. The sample carries more than 95,000 clones, 93% recorded once. Sequenced here: peripheral blood, sampled after pregnancy. All receptors derive from a female donor with multiple sclerosis, enrolled in a pregnancy study.

The chain combines TRBV7-3 with TRBJ1-1; TRBD1 is a possible D gene (6 bases). The V and J ends lost 6 bases and 8 bases respectively, with 16 bases between them. Germline V gives CDR1 SGHTA, CDR2 FQGTGA. CDR3 length equals 13 residues. CDR3 bases: TGTGCCAGCAGACAACAACAGGGCGGGGAAGCTTTCTTT. As protein: CASRQQQGGEAFF.

The chain is built from TRBV29-1 and TRBJ2-1, with 8 bases that match TRBD2. The CDR3 runs 16 residues. Germline values: CDR1 SQVTM, CDR2 ANQGSEA. V lost 6 bases, J lost 0 bases, and 10 bases stayed unmatched. This chain's CDR3 is CSVLGGARSSYNEQFF. In nucleotides, the CDR3 is TGCAGCGTCCTCGGGGGGGCTAGGAGCTCCTACAATGAGCAGTTCTTC.

V gene TRBV4-2 combines with J gene TRBJ1-1; 7 positions match TRBD1. The germline gives CDR1 LGHNA, CDR2 YNFKEQ. V lost 0 bases and J lost 6; bases outside the gene matches: 10. The length of the CDR3 is 16 residues. CDR3 loop: CASSQERTGVASEAFF. In nucleotides, the CDR3 is TGTGCCAGCAGCCAAGAAAGGACAGGAGTCGCGTCTGAAGCTTTCTTT.

This chain links TRBV4-1 with TRBJ1-3, with 8 nucleotides matching TRBD1. CDR1 and CDR2 from the germline V gene are MGHRA and YSYEKL. The CDR3 loop spans 16 amino acids. With 1 base clipped from V and 7 bases from J, the junction kept 9 bases outside the gene matches. The CDR3 is CASSQALTGDRNTIYF. In DNA, the CDR3 is TGCGCCAGCAGCCAAGCACTGACAGGGGACAGGAACACCATATATTTT.

This sequence joins TRBV28 and TRBJ1-5; D remains unclear. Deletions cut 5 bases from V and 4 bases from J, with 3 bases between. The germline V gene encodes CDR1 MDHEN and CDR2 SYDVKM. CDR3 length: 11 amino acids. The CDR3 loop is CASSLNQPQHF. The CDR3 DNA is TGTGCCAGCAGTCTTAATCAGCCCCAGCATTTT.

This chain joins TRBV2 and TRBJ2-1; possible D gene TRBD2, 6 bases. The V gene lost 7 bases and the J gene lost 3 bases, with 16 bases spanning the gap. CDR3 length: 15 residues. CDR1 SNHLY and CDR2 FYNNEI come from the germline V gene. For the CDR3, the DNA is TGTGCCAGCATCCCCGGGGGTAGCGGCTACAATGAGCAGTTCTTC. Translated: CASIPGGSGYNEQFF.

The J gene is TRBJ1-2, the V gene TRBV2, with 7 bases fitting TRBD1. CDR3 length: 13 amino acids. Germline CDR1 is SNHLY and CDR2 is FYNNEI. Trimming at V came to 4 bases and at J to 5 bases, leaving 4 bases not matched to a gene. This CDR3 is CASSGDSWYGYTF. The CDR3 nucleotides are TGTGCCAGCAGTGGGGACAGCTGGTATGGCTACACCTTC.

V is TRBV5-1 and J is TRBJ2-7; D is possibly TRBD2 (6 bases). Per germline, CDR1 SGHRS and CDR2 YFSETQ. This CDR3 comprises 15 residues. The V end lost 2 bases, the J end lost 5 bases, and 17 bases lay between the germline ends. CDR3 sequence: CASSLSQMGLNEQYF. The CDR3 nucleotides read TGCGCCAGCAGCTTAAGCCAAATGGGACTTAACGAGCAGTACTTC.

V and J are TRBV5-1 and TRBJ2-2; TRBD2 aligns across 15 bases. The CDR3 runs to 17 residues. CDR1 and CDR2 (germline): SGHRS, YFSETQ. V lost 5 bases, J lost 6 bases, and 8 bases stayed unmatched. The CDR3 sequence is CASRPGTSGRSAGELFF. CDR3 coding DNA: TGCGCCAGCAGACCGGGGACTAGCGGGAGGTCGGCCGGGGAGCTGTTTTTT.

This clone turned up a few times. V and J are TRBV6-6 and TRBJ2-1; no clear D gene. V was shortened by 2 bases and J by 4 bases, with 3 bases between the two germline ends. CDR1 and CDR2 from the germline V gene are MNHNY and SVGAGI (reference sequence). This CDR3 spans 12 amino acids. The CDR3 DNA is TGTGCCAGCAGTTACCAATACAATGAGCAGTTCTTC. Amino acid sequence: CASSYQYNEQFF.

The chain joins TRBV4-1 to TRBJ1-2; TRBD1 matches at 9 bases. The CDR3 totals 14 residues. Germline assignment: CDR1 MGHRA and CDR2 YSYEKL. V gave up 1 base and J gave up 7 bases; unmatched junction bases: 4. CDR3 DNA sequence: TGCGCCAGCAGCCAAGGGACAGGGGTGCGTGGCTACACCTTC. Residues: CASSQGTGVRGYTF.

This chain links TRBV9 with TRBJ2-3; D call uncertain. This CDR3 has 18 amino acids. Germline V gene lookup returns CDR1 SGDLS and CDR2 YYNGEE. V was shortened by 0 bases and J by 6 bases, with 23 bases between the two germline ends. CDR3 amino acids: CASSVDEVVIPIYDTQYF. The CDR3, as DNA: TGTGCCAGCAGCGTAGATGAGGTAGTAATCCCGATTTACGATACGCAGTATTTT. The entire variable domain, with the rest obtained from reference TRBV9 and TRBJ2-3, is as follows: DSGVTQTPKHLITATGQRVTLRCSPRSGDLSVYWYQQSLDQGLQFLIQYYNGEERAKGNILERFSAQQFPDLHSELNLSSLELGDSALYFCASSVDEVVIPIYDTQYFGPGTRLTVL.

V usage is TRBV5-4 and J usage is TRBJ2-5; TRBD2 aligns across 8 bases. Germline assignment: CDR1 SGHNT and CDR2 YYREEE (reference sequence). With V trimmed by 2 bases and J by 0 bases, 6 bases remained unmatched. There are 16 residues in the CDR3. The CDR3 spells CASSFSSGKNQETQYF. The CDR3 region has the DNA TGTGCCAGCAGCTTTAGTAGCGGGAAAAACCAAGAGACCCAGTACTTC.

Concerning this clone itself: The identical CDR3 is also encoded by other nucleotide sequences in the sample. The V call is TRBV18, the J call TRBJ2-7; D possibly corresponds to TRBD2 (6 bases). Germline V lookup: CDR1 KGHSH, CDR2 LQKENI. With 2 bases removed from V and 4 bases from J, the gap between germline ends came to 6 bases. The CDR3 consists of 12 residues. The CDR3 is CASSPGRYEQYF. CDR3 coding DNA: TGTGCCAGCTCACCAGGGAGGTACGAGCAGTACTTC.

The chain joins TRBV7-2 to TRBJ2-1, with no clear D. The germline V gene has CDR1 SGHTA and CDR2 FQGNSA. Trimming shortened V by 4 bases and J by 4 bases, and 23 bases separated the two germline ends. The CDR3 is 18 amino acids. CDR3 nucleotide sequence: TGTGCCAGCAGCTCGAGGCCGTCCCGAGCGACCAATTACAATGAGCAGTTCTTC. This codes for CASSSRPSRATNYNEQFF.

The chain combines TRBV7-8 with TRBJ1-2; TRBD1 might be the D (5 bases). This CDR3 contains 12 residues. V lost 4 bases and J lost 6, with 9 bases in between. The germline CDR1 and CDR2 sequences are SGHVS and FQNEAQ. The CDR3 nucleotides are TGTGCCAGCAGCTCCTCAGGGAATGGCTACACCTTC. Protein sequence: CASSSSGNGYTF.

This chain connects TRBV27 to TRBJ2-2; 8 positions agree with TRBD2. The CDR3 covers 17 residues. V shed 2 bases, J shed 0 bases, and the junction held 5 bases outside the gene matches. From germline, CDR1 is MNHEY and CDR2 SMNVEV (reference sequence). The CDR3 bases are TGTGCCAGCAGTTTACGGGGGGGCTACGCGAACACCGGGGAGCTGTTTTTT. Encoded protein: CASSLRGGYANTGELFF.

This chain links TRBV18 with TRBJ2-1, with D perhaps matching TRBD2 (5 bases). This CDR3 has 14 residues. Germline CDR1 KGHSH, CDR2 LQKENI. V was shortened by 3 bases and J by 8 bases, with 14 bases between the two germline ends. DNA for the CDR3: TGTGCCAGCTCACCTTTAGAGGGTAGCGATGAGCAGTTCTTC. Encoded protein: CASSPLEGSDEQFF.

The chain links TRBV5-8 to TRBJ2-2; D unresolved. The germline V and J ends were trimmed by 4 bases and 5 bases, with 15 bases remaining between them. The CDR3 covers 15 residues. The germline CDR1 and CDR2 sequences are SGHTS and YDEGEE. The CDR3 nucleotides are TGTGCCAGCAGCAAGAAGGAGTTGGTAACCGGGGAGCTGTTTTTT. Its protein is CASSKKELVTGELFF.

This rearrangement joins TRBV14 to TRBJ1-4, with D maybe TRBD1 (6 bases). Trimming removed 4 bases from V and 2 bases from J, with 14 bases in between. CDR1 and CDR2 (germline): SGHDN, FVKESK. The CDR3 has 16 amino acids. CDR3 in DNA: TGTGCCAGCAGCCGGCCCAGGGGTACGACTAATGAAAAACTGTTTTTT. This translates into CASSRPRGTTNEKLFF. The full variable domain, rest sourced from reference TRBV14 and TRBJ1-4, is EAGVTQFPSHSVIEKGQTVTLRCDPISGHDNLYWYRRVMGKEIKFLLHFVKESKQDESGMPNNRFLAERTGGTYSTLKVQPAELEDSGVYFCASSRPRGTTNEKLFFGSGTQLSVL.

The chain joins TRBV6-5 to TRBJ2-4, with D unclear. The CDR3 sequence is 15 residues long. Trimming took 6 bases from V and 7 from J, leaving 19 bases between them. In germline, CDR1 is MNHEY, CDR2 SVGAGI. In nucleotides, the CDR3 is TGTGCCAGCAGGGCGGTAAGATCTGGTGGGAACATTCAGTACTTC. It is translated as CASRAVRSGGNIQYF.

This rearrangement joins TRBV4-2 to TRBJ2-5; TRBD2 aligns across 11 bases. Germline V lookup: CDR1 LGHNA, CDR2 YNFKEQ. V trimming: 3 bases; J trimming: 2 bases; junction bases outside the gene matches: 5. The CDR3 is made up of 16 amino acids. CDR3 DNA sequence: TGTGCCAGCAGCCAGATTGGGACTAGCGGACAAGAGACCCAGTACTTC. Its protein product is CASSQIGTSGQETQYF.

The chain uses TRBV25-1 and TRBJ2-7, with 7 bases fitting TRBD2. CDR1 is MGHDK, CDR2 SYGVNS, per germline. After removal of 2 bases from V and 1 base from J, the junction contained 5 bases not matched to a gene. This CDR3 has 15 residues. This CDR3 is CASSEPGLGSYEQYF. The CDR3 region has the DNA TGTGCCAGCAGTGAACCTGGACTAGGGTCCTACGAGCAGTACTTC.

The J gene is TRBJ1-6, the V gene TRBV7-3; TRBD1 might be the D (6 bases). The CDR3 runs to 14 residues. Germline values: CDR1 SGHTA, CDR2 FQGTGA. Between the trimmed V and J ends, which lost 2 bases and 9 bases, there was a span of 11 bases. The CDR3 region is CASSLGTLASPLHF. The CDR3 nucleotides are TGTGCCAGCAGCTTAGGGACATTGGCTTCACCCCTCCACTTT.

The J gene is TRBJ2-6, the V gene TRBV5-4; the D gene is possibly TRBD1 (5 bases). This CDR3 region has 15 residues. Germline CDR1 SGHNT, CDR2 YYREEE (reference sequence). The V end lost 4 bases, the J end lost 2 bases, and 10 bases lay between the germline ends. The CDR3 nucleotides are TGTGCCAGCAGCCCTAGGACACCTGGGGCCAACGTCCTGACTTTC. Its protein product is CASSPRTPGANVLTF.

In its sample, this clone was seen once. The chain has TRBV4-1 and TRBJ1-2; no reliable D call. The CDR3 loop spans 15 amino acids. V lost 3 bases, J lost 0 bases, and 11 bases lay in between. CDR1 and CDR2 (germline): MGHRA, YSYEKL. The CDR3 sequence: CASSHLGRTNYGYTF. CDR3 sequence (DNA): TGCGCCAGCAGCCATCTCGGTAGAACTAACTATGGCTACACCTTC.

The CDR3 reads CASSTNIRAGELFF. CDR3 sequence (DNA): TGTGCCAGCAGTACAAACATCAGGGCCGGGGAGCTGTTTTTT. The rearrangement links TRBV28 to TRBJ2-2, with D perhaps matching TRBD1 (5 bases). This CDR3 contains 14 residues. In germline, CDR1 is MDHEN, CDR2 SYDVKM. Trimming removed 5 bases from V and 6 bases from J, with 13 bases in between.